The sequence of this T cell receptor (beta chain) was determined in a study of cytomegalovirus exposure and HLA in healthy donors. Study details: The use of the same platform for the 110 or so validation repertoires and the roughly 700 first-cohort repertoires was reported by a later analysis. Notes on the study in general: The listing of 150 to 200 TCR beta chains classed them as cytomegalovirus-associated.

The donors were in the roughly 110-subject validation cohort, distinct from the approximately 670-subject first cohort. Data came from immunoSEQ multiplex PCR; TCRdb stores just in-frame clones and leaves some out. The sample lists about 150,000 clones, about 91% occurring once. This clone was observed a single time. Antigen specificity is unknown. Trimming stripped 4 bases from V and 13 bases from J, with 17 bases between. In germline, CDR1 is MDHEN, CDR2 SYDVKM. This CDR3 is built from 14 residues. The chain has TRBV28 and TRBJ1-6; no clear D. This TCR came from a man between 18 and 29 years old in good health and CMV-seropositive. The source material was PBMCs. The CDR3 loop reads CASSSPQFTSPLHF. The DNA of the CDR3 is TGTGCCAGCAGTTCCCCACAGTTCACCTCCCCCCTCCACTTT.